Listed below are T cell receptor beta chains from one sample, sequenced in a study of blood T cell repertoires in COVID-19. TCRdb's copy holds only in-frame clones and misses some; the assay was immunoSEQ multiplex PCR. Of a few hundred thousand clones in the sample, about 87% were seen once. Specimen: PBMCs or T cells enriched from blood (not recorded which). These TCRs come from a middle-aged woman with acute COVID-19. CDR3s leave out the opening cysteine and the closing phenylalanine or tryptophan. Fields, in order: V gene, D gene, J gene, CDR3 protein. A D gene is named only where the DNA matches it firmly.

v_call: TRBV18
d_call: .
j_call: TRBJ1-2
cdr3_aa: ASSERRGANYGYT

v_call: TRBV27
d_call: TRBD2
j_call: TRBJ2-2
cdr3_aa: ASSFIIAGDSTGELF

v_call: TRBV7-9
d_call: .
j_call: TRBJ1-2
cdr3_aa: ASSPPSRLSVKGYT

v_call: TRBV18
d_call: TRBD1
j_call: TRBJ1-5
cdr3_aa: ASSPVTGGDQPQH

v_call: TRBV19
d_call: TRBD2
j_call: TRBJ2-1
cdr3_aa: ASSMPGLGAQF

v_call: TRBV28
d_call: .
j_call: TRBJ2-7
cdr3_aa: ASISGDRKGSEQY

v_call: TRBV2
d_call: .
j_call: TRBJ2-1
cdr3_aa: ASSENAGWQF

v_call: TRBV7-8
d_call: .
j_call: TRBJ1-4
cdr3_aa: ASSLDRGSSV

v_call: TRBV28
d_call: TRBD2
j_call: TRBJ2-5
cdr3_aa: ASIAGTSGRTQY

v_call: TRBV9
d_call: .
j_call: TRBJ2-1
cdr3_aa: ASSVVRRVGEF

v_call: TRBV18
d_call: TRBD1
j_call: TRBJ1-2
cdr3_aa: ASSPNDRGLGYT